This T cell receptor (beta chain) derives from a study of shared clonotypes between healthy human individuals. Looked up from germline, CDR1 is LNHDA and CDR2 is SQIVND (reference sequence). J gave up 5 bases and V 6 bases, and 10 bases lay outside the gene matches. The CDR3 length is 16 residues. TCRdb's copy holds only in-frame clones and misses some; the assay was immunoSEQ multiplex PCR. The data hold roughly 700,000 clones, with over 65% observed a single time. A CD45RA+ naive subset and a CD45RA-negative memory subset were split from CD4+ cells. Of note for this clone: The antigen remains undetermined.

Overall study findings and caveats: Donor clonotype sharing was expected to depend on sequencing depth. Naive subsets usually exceeded memory subsets in estimated richness. Among several donors, 4.5% to 5.5% of naive CD4 clonotypes were found in common.

The sequence was obtained from a woman in her 30s in good health. Sequencing used memory CD4+ T cells sorted from blood. Sample subset: CD45RA-negative fraction. This chain joins TRBV19 and TRBJ2-1, with 10 positions matching TRBD2. The CDR3 DNA is TGTGCCAGTAGCCAACTCGGACTAGCGGAGCACAATGAGCAGTTCTTC. Translating gives CASSQLGLAEHNEQFF. Full variable domain (missing parts from reference TRBV19 and TRBJ2-1): DGGITQSPKYLFRKEGQNVTLSCEQNLNHDAMYWYRQDPGQGLRLIYYSQIVNDFQKGDIAEGYSVSREKKESFPLTVTSAQKNPTAFYLCASSQLGLAEHNEQFFGPGTRLTVL.